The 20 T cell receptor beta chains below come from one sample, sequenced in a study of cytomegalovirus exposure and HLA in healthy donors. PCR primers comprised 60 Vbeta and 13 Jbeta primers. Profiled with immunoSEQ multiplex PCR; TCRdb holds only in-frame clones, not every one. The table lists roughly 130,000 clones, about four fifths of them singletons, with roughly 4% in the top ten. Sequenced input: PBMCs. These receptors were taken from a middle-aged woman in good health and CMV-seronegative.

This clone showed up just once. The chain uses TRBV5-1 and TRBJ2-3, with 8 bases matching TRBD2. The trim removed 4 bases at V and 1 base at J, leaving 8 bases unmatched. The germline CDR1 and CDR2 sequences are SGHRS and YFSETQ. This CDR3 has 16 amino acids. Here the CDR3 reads CASSPGGSGGTDTQYF. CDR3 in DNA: TGCGCCAGCAGCCCTGGGGGTAGCGGGGGCACAGATACGCAGTATTTT.

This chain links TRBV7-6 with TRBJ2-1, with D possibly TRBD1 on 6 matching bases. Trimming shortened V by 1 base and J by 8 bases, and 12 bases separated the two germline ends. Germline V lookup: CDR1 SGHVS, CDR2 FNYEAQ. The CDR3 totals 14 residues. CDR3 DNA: TGTGCCAGCAGCTTAGGCGCTGGGGGCGATGAGCAGTTCTTC. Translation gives CASSLGAGGDEQFF.

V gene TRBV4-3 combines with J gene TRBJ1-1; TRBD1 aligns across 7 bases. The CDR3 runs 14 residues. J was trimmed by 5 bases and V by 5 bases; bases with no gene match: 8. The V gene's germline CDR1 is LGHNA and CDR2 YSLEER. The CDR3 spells CASSTYRGGTEAFF. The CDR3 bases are TGCGCCAGCAGCACCTACAGGGGAGGAACTGAAGCTTTCTTT.

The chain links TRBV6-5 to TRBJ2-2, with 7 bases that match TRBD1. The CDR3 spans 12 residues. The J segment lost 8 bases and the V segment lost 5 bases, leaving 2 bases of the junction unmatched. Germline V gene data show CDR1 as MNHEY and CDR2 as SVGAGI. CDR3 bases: TGTGCCAGCAGTCAGGGACAGGGGGAGCTGTTTTTT. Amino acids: CASSQGQGELFF.

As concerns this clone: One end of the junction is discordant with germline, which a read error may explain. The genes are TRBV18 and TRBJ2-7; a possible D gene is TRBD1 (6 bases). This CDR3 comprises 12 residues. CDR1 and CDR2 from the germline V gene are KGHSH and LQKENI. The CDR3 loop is CASSYTSAGEVF. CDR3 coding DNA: TGTGCCAGCTCGTACACTTCGGCAGGGGAAGTCTTC.

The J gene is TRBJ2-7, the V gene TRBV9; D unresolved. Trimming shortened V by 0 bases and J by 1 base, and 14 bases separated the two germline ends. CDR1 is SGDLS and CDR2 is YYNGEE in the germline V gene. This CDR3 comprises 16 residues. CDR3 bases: TGTGCCAGCAGCGTAGCCCCGACACCTCCTTCCTACGAGCAGTACTTC. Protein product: CASSVAPTPPSYEQYF.

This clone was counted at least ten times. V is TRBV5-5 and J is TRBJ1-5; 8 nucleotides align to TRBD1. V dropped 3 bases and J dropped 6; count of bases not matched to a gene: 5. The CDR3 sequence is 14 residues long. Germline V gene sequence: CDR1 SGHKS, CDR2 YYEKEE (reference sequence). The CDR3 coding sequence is TGTGCCAGCAGCTGGGGGACAGGAGGTCAGCCCCAGCATTTT. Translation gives CASSWGTGGQPQHF.

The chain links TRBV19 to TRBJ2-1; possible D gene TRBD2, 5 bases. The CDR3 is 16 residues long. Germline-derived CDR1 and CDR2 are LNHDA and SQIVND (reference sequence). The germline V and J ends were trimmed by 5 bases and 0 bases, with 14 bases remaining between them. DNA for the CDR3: TGTGCCAGTAGTCCCCTAGCAGTGAGCTCCTACAATGAGCAGTTCTTC. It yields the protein CASSPLAVSSYNEQFF. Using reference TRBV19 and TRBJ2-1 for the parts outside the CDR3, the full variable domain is DGGITQSPKYLFRKEGQNVTLSCEQNLNHDAMYWYRQDPGQGLRLIYYSQIVNDFQKGDIAEGYSVSREKKESFPLTVTSAQKNPTAFYLCASSPLAVSSYNEQFFGPGTRLTVL.

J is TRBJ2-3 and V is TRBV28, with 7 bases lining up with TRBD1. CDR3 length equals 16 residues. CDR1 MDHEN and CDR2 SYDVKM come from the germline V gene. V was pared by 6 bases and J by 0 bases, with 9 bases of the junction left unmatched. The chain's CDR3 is CASSFERGRSTDTQYF. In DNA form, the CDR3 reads TGTGCCAGCAGCTTCGAGAGGGGGCGAAGCACAGATACGCAGTATTTT.

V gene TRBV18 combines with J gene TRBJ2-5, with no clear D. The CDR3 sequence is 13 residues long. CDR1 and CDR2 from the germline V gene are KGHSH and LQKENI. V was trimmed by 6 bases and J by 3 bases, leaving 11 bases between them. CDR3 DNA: TGTGCCAGCTCGACACAAACTGAAGAGACCCAGTACTTC. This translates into CASSTQTEETQYF.

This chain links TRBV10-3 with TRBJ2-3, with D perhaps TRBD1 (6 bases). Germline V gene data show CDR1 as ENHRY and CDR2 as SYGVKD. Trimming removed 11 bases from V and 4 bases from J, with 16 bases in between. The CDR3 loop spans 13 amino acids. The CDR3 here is CASSDSVADTQYF. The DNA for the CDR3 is TGTGCCTCCTCGGACAGTGTGGCAGATACGCAGTATTTT.

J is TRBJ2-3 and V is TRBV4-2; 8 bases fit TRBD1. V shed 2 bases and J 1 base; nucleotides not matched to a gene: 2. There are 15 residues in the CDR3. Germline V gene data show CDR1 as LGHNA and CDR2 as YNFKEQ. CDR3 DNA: TGTGCCAGCAGCCAACCGGGACAGGGCACAGATACGCAGTATTTT. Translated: CASSQPGQGTDTQYF.

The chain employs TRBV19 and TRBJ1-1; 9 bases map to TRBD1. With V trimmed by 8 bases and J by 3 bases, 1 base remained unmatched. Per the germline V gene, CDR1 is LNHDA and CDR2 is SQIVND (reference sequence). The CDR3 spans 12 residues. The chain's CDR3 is CASGQGHTEAFF. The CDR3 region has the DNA TGTGCCAGTGGACAGGGGCACACTGAAGCTTTCTTT.

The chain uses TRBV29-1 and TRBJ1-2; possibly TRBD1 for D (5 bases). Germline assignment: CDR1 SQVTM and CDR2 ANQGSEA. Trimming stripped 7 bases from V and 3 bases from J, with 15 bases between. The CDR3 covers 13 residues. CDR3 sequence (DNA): TGCAGCGCTCAAGGTGGGGCTCACTATGGCTACACCTTC. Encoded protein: CSAQGGAHYGYTF.

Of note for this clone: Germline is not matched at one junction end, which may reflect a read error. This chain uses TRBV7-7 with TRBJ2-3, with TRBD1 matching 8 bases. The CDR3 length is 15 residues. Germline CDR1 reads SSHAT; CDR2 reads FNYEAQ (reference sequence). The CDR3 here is CASSMTGAGTDTQYF. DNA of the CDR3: TGTGCTAGCAGCATGACAGGGGCTGGCACAGATACGCAGTATTTT.

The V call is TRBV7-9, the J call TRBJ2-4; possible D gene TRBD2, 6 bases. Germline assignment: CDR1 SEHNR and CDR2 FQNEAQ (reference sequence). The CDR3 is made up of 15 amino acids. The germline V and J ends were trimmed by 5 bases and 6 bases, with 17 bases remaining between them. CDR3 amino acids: CASSRSGSGPNIQYF. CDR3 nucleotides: TGTGCCAGCAGCCGGTCGGGTAGCGGTCCAAACATTCAGTACTTC.

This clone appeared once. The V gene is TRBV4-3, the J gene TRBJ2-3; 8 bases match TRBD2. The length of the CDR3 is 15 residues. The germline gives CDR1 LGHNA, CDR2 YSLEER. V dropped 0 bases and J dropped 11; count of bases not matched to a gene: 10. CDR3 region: CASSQDVLTGGEQYF. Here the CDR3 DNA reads TGCGCCAGCAGCCAAGATGTGCTCACGGGAGGGGAGCAGTATTTT.

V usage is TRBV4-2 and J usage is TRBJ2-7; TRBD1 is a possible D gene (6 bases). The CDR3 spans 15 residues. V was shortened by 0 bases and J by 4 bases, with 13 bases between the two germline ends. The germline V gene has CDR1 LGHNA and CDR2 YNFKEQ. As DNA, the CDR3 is TGTGCCAGCAGCCAAGAGGGGGACACCCTGTACGAGCAGTACTTC. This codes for CASSQEGDTLYEQYF.

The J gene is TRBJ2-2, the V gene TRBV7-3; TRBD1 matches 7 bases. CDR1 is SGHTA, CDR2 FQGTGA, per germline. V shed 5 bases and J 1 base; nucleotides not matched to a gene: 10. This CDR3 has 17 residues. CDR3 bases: TGTGCCAGCAGCCCATACCCTGGGACAGAGAACACCGGGGAGCTGTTTTTT. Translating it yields CASSPYPGTENTGELFF.

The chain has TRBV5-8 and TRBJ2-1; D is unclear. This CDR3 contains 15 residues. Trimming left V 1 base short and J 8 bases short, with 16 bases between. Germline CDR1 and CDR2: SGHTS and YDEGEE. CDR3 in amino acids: CASSLLRSTRYEQFF. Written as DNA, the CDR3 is TGTGCCAGCAGCTTGCTGAGGTCCACCCGTTATGAGCAGTTCTTC. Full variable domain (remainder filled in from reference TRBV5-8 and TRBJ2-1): EAGVTQSPTHLIKTRGQQATLRCSPISGHTSVYWYQQALGLGLQFLLWYDEGEERNRGNFPPRFSGRQFPNYSSELNVNALELEDSALYLCASSLLRSTRYEQFFGPGTRLTVL.